This T cell receptor (beta chain) was captured in a study of cytomegalovirus exposure and HLA in healthy donors. Whole-study findings and limits: Whilst most TCR sequences proved rare, a subset of public TCRs occurred across many donors. Researchers reported in a later analysis that a missense DCLRE1C variant was tied to TCR beta V- and J-gene trimming.

CDR1 is SGHTA, CDR2 FQGNSA, per germline. This CDR3 contains 13 residues. Trimming removed 4 bases from V and 2 bases from J, with 7 bases in between. As for this clone: Its antigen is undetermined.

Primers for the PCR totalled 60 Vbeta and 13 Jbeta. Sequencing was performed with immunoSEQ multiplex PCR; in TCRdb, only in-frame clones are kept and a portion is missing. Counted here are roughly 45,000 clones, approximately 77% occurring once; the ten biggest clones make up 1.4%. The chain recombines TRBV7-2 with TRBJ2-3; D gene uncertain. The sequence came from a man younger than 45 in good health and CMV-seronegative. The sequenced sample was PBMCs. CDR3 coding DNA: TGTGCCAGCAGCTCCCTCTTCACAGATACGCAGTATTTT. This encodes CASSSLFTDTQYF.